This T cell receptor (beta chain) was obtained from a study of blood T cell repertoires in COVID-19. Across the study: Samples representing acute and convalescent COVID-19 were sourced from the United States, Italy and Spain. The analysed material was cDNA or gDNA that came from T cells, B-cell-depleted T cells, or PBMCs.

Remarks on this clone: The same CDR3 also results from other DNA sequences found in this sample.

The germline V gene has CDR1 MNHEY and CDR2 SMNVEV (reference sequence). The CDR3 runs 14 residues. J was trimmed by 1 base and V by 5 bases; bases with no gene match: 2. In the original analysis: Nucleated cell counts were estimated from reference gene primer amplification. Here immunoSEQ multiplex PCR was the method, and the copy in TCRdb shows in-frame clones only, minus some. The V and J calls and clone size come from that table; D and trimming were worked out from the DNA. The sample consists of a few hundred thousand clones, around nine tenths of them appearing once. This TCR came from a man aged 50 to 60 with active or convalescent COVID-19. The chain has TRBV27 and TRBJ1-5, with 7 bases matching TRBD1. The sample consisted of peripheral blood. The CDR3 nucleotides are TGTGCCAGCAGTCTACAGGGGAGCAATCAGCCCCAGCATTTT. Protein product: CASSLQGSNQPQHF.